Sequencing of this T cell receptor beta chain was carried out in a study of shared clonotypes between healthy human individuals. As for the study in general: Per-donor plates numbered three CD4 naive, three CD4 memory, two CD8 naive and one CD8 memory. Study-wide points: Across subsets, estimated richness was generally greater for naive than for memory populations.

Worth noting for this clone: Its target is unknown.

CD8 cells regarded as naive lacked CD45RO, were positively chosen for CCR7, and omitted terminally differentiated effector memory CD45RA+ cells. Per sorted-subset replicate PCR, input was approximately 0.2 ug DNA, representing about 32,000 T cell genomes. Profiling relied on immunoSEQ multiplex PCR, and the TCRdb table lists in-frame clones only, not all of them. Of about 2 million clones in the sample, approximately 94% were seen once. CDR1 is MNHNS and CDR2 is SASEGT in the germline V gene. The V end was cut by 1 base, the J end by 2 bases, with 8 bases between. The CDR3 covers 15 residues. Sequencing was performed on naive CD8+ T cells sorted from blood. The chain joins TRBV6-1 to TRBJ1-4; D gene unclear. The sequence was collected from a man younger than 35 in good health. This CDR3 reads CASSEEGWTNEKLFF. The DNA for the CDR3 is TGTGCCAGCAGTGAAGAAGGTTGGACTAATGAAAAACTGTTTTTT.